One sample yielded the 2 T cell receptor beta chains listed below, sequenced in a study of T-cell memory formation after mild COVID-19. One entry per CDR3 protein results from TCRdb running MiXCR on the 5' RACE reads. The sample lists about 180,000 distinct CDR3 sequences, less than 20% occurring once. The sequencing input was PBMCs or a T cell subset sorted from them (not recorded which). The source is a man in his late teens or twenties who had mild COVID-19 (a few samples of this study predate the infection). Cell type and time point are not known.

The chain combines TRBV6-2 or TRBV6-3 with TRBJ2-2; maybe TRBD2 (7 bases). The CDR3 is 14 residues long. CDR1 and CDR2 (germline): MNHEY, SVGEGT. Trimming stripped 7 bases from V and 2 bases from J, with 11 bases between. The CDR3 sequence: CASKTGGNTGELFF. DNA of the CDR3: TGTGCCAGCAAGACGGGGGGCAACACCGGGGAGCTGTTTTTT.

The chain carries TRBV3-1 and TRBJ2-2; D ambiguous. The CDR3 is made up of 16 amino acids. The ends were cut back, 1 base at V and 0 bases at J, with 9 bases in the middle. Germline lookup yields CDR1 LGHDT and CDR2 YNNKEL (reference sequence). The CDR3 DNA reads TGTGCCAGCAGCCAAGGGGTCCTCGCGAACACCGGGGAGCTGTTTTTT. This codes for CASSQGVLANTGELFF.